This T cell receptor (beta chain) was sequenced during a study of T cell repertoires in cytomegalovirus infection. For the study at large: Used in the study were CMV epitopes, some recently identified and HLA-C-restricted, others well-studied and HLA-B-restricted. Public signatures in TCR beta pointed to CMV infection and matching HLA type.

Of note for this clonotype: The antigen is unknown.

There are 15 residues in the CDR3. CDR1 is KGHSH and CDR2 is LQKENI in the germline V gene. Trimming shortened V by 3 bases and J by 2 bases, and 14 bases separated the two germline ends. TCRdb re-derived calls from the reads in MiXCR, one entry per CDR3 protein. The table shows 450,000 to 600,000 distinct CDR3 sequences, with 40% to 50% occurring only once. Study-wide findings and caveats: Cumulative frequency (of public TCR beta family members) identified carriers of CMV plus the relevant HLA. HLA-C-restricted CMV-specific TCR beta clonotypes were dominant in the ex vivo response.

The sequences come from cultured PBMCs, collected from culture after CMV antigen stimulation. The chain couples TRBV18 to TRBJ2-7; weak D call: TRBD2 (7 bases). This clonotype was sampled from a human donor in good health (CMV status not recorded). Some clones in this sample may be carry-over from other donors' samples. CDR3: CASSPRPGGPYEQYF. CDR3 nucleotides: TGTGCCAGCTCACCCCGACCCGGGGGGCCCTACGAGCAGTACTTC.